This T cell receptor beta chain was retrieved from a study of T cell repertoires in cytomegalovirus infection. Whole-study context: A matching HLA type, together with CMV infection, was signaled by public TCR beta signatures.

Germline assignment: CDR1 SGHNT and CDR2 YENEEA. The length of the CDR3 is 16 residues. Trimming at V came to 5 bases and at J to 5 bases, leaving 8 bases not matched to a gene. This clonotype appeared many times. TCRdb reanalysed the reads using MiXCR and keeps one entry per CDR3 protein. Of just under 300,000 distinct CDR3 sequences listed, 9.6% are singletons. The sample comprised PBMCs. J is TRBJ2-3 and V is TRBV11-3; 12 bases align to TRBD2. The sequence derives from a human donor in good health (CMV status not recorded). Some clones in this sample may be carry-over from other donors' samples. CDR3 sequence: CASSVRTSGVRDTQYF. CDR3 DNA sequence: TGTGCCAGCAGCGTCCGGACTAGCGGGGTTAGAGATACGCAGTATTTT.